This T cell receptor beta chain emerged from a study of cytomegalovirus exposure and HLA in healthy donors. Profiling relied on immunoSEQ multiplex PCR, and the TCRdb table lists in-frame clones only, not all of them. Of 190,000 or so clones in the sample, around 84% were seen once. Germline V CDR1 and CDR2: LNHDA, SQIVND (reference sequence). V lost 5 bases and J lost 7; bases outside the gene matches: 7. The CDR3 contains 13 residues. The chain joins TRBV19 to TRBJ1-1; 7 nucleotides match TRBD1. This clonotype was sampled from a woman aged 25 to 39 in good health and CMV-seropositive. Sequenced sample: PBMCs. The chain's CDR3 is CASSFRGTGEAFF. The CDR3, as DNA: TGTGCCAGTAGTTTCAGGGGGACTGGTGAAGCTTTCTTT.